The rows below give T cell receptor beta chains drawn from one sample of a study of blood T cell repertoires in COVID-19. Produced via immunoSEQ multiplex PCR; TCRdb's table is partial and in-frame only. Of roughly 230,000 clones detected, about 83% appear once; the ten largest clones hold around 5.5%. Sequencing used peripheral blood. Receptors were obtained from a human donor in a cohort sampled during active COVID-19. Each CDR3 is given with its conserved first and last residue.

cdr3_length j_call v_call cdr3_aa
12 TRBJ2-3 TRBV30 CAWATATDTQYF
15 TRBJ2-3 TRBV5-1 CASSLGDRATDTQYF
16 TRBJ1-2 TRBV10-3 CAIRSTGGQANYGYTF
13 TRBJ1-1 TRBV10-1 CASSSQGNTEAFF
16 TRBJ2-5 TRBV5-6 CASSPTRSSAQETQYF
15 TRBJ2-1 TRBV5-4 CASSLRGSSYNEQFF
15 TRBJ2-7 TRBV20-1 CSASYSGRALHEQYF
17 TRBJ1-5 TRBV28 CASSFMGRTYSNQPQHF
14 TRBJ1-2 TRBV27 CASSQLRQGGGYTF
15 TRBJ1-5 TRBV5-4 CASSLSQGRNQPQHF
15 TRBJ1-3 TRBV27 CASSHRGQAGNTIYF
14 TRBJ1-2 TRBV2 CASSDGQGNYGYTF
11 TRBJ2-4 TRBV24-1 CATSDGGTQYF
15 TRBJ2-2 TRBV11-1 CASSLNRGLTGELFF
16 TRBJ2-2 TRBV2 CASSVTSGGNTGELFF
14 TRBJ2-3 TRBV19 CASSMTGFTDTQYF
12 TRBJ2-2 TRBV2 CASLGYRVELFF
15 TRBJ2-6 TRBV7-9 CASSRPGTGANVLTF
15 TRBJ1-3 TRBV9 CASSVEQGAGNTIYF
16 TRBJ2-5 TRBV7-2 CASSPQARSSGGTQYF
14 TRBJ1-1 TRBV19 CASRISDTQGKAFF
17 TRBJ2-3 TRBV7-2 CASSLPQGAGATDTQYF
15 TRBJ1-4 TRBV18 CASSPSGQSNEKLFF
14 TRBJ2-7 TRBV18 CASSSGLNAYEQYF
13 TRBJ1-1 TRBV14 CASSQGGNTEAFF
16 TRBJ2-5 TRBV4-1 CASSQNLAGESETQYF
14 TRBJ1-2 TRBV3-1/TRBV3-2 CASSPRGGAGGYTF
15 TRBJ2-3 TRBV7-9 CASSLLAGEADTQYF
15 TRBJ2-5 TRBV30 CAWSGLDLGRETQYF
14 TRBJ2-1 TRBV19 CASINPQGFNEQFF
15 TRBJ1-5 TRBV19 CASSPSGQSNQPQHF
14 TRBJ1-6 TRBV2 CASTRDWSNSPLHF
14 TRBJ1-1 TRBV6-5 CASSLDDRGTEAFF
12 TRBJ2-1 TRBV15 CATSRMGQLQFF